These 13 T cell receptor beta chains share one sample of origin, sequenced in a study of blood T cell repertoires in COVID-19. Measured with immunoSEQ multiplex PCR; TCRdb has only the in-frame clones, and not every one. The table shows roughly 150,000 clones, with around 83% occurring only once. The source material was peripheral blood. These TCRs come from a woman between 45 and 65 years old in a cohort sampled during active or convalescent COVID-19.

V and J are TRBV6-5 and TRBJ2-7, with 11 bases fitting TRBD2. Germline assignment: CDR1 MNHEY and CDR2 SVGAGI. The CDR3 is made up of 15 amino acids. V dropped 6 bases and J dropped 1; count of bases not matched to a gene: 5. In nucleotides, the CDR3 is TGTGCCAGCAGGGGACTAGCGGATTTTTCCTACGAGCAGTACTTC. Translating it yields CASRGLADFSYEQYF.

Here the CDR3 reads CSVGTGGIGSYEQYF. The CDR3 DNA follows: TGCAGCGTGGGGACAGGGGGAATTGGCTCGTACGAGCAGTACTTC. The chain is built from TRBV29-1 and TRBJ2-7; 11 nucleotides agree with TRBD1. After removal of 6 bases from V and 4 bases from J, the junction contained 11 bases not matched to a gene. Germline V gives CDR1 SQVTM, CDR2 ANQGSEA. This CDR3 is built from 15 residues.

V and J are TRBV6-6 and TRBJ2-7; 7 bases match TRBD2. The CDR3 consists of 15 residues. The V segment lost 4 bases and the J segment 4 bases; nucleotides outside the gene matches: 10. Germline CDR1 MNHNY, CDR2 SVGAGI (reference sequence). CDR3 DNA: TGTGCCAGCAGTTTCCGGCCTCTAGCGGAATACGAGCAGTACTTC. This translates into CASSFRPLAEYEQYF.

The CDR3 region is CASSVTTGGTNEQFF. The CDR3 DNA reads as TGTGCCAGCAGCGTGACGACGGGGGGCACCAATGAGCAGTTCTTC. J is TRBJ2-1 and V is TRBV9; D is possibly TRBD2 (7 bases). V was clipped by 2 bases and J by 6 bases, with 15 bases between them. Germline assignment: CDR1 SGDLS and CDR2 YYNGEE. CDR3 length: 15 amino acids.

The rearrangement uses TRBV12-3 or TRBV12-4 and TRBJ1-6; D not resolved. The CDR3 has 12 amino acids. Trimming pared 3 bases from V and 12 bases from J, leaving 9 bases between. This CDR3 reads CASSLAVLPLHF. For the CDR3, the DNA is TGTGCCAGCAGTTTGGCAGTTCTACCCCTCCACTTT.

The chain couples TRBV6-6 to TRBJ2-7, with D perhaps matching TRBD1 (6 bases). Per the germline V gene, CDR1 is MNHNY and CDR2 is SVGAGI (reference sequence). V was trimmed by 0 bases and J by 1 base, leaving 7 bases between them. CDR3 size: 14 residues. The CDR3 is CASSYSGQSYEQYF. CDR3 coding DNA: TGTGCCAGCAGTTACTCAGGACAGTCCTACGAGCAGTACTTC.

The J gene is TRBJ1-1, the V gene TRBV12-3 or TRBV12-4; D might be TRBD1 (6 bases). Trimming shortened V by 2 bases and J by 10 bases, and 14 bases separated the two germline ends. The CDR3 runs to 13 residues. The DNA of the CDR3 is TGTGCCAGCAGTTTAAACAGGGATCGCGGAGCTTTCTTT. Amino acid sequence: CASSLNRDRGAFF.

On this clone: Within the sample, other DNA sequences also encode this same CDR3. The chain links TRBV2 to TRBJ2-5; D may be TRBD1 (6 bases). This CDR3 has 13 amino acids. CDR1 and CDR2 (germline): SNHLY, FYNNEI. V gave up 4 bases and J gave up 2 bases, with 8 bases separating them. The CDR3 here is CASSVQGQETQYF. CDR3 nucleotides: TGTGCCAGCAGTGTTCAGGGGCAAGAGACCCAGTACTTC. The variable domain in full, with the rest retrieved from reference TRBV2 and TRBJ2-5, is EPEVTQTPSHQVTQMGQEVILRCVPISNHLYFYWYRQILGQKVEFLVSFYNNEISEKSEIFDDQFSVERPDGSNFTLKIRSTKLEDSAMYFCASSVQGQETQYFGPGTRLLVL.

The V and J genes are TRBV4-1 and TRBJ1-2, with TRBD1 as a possible D gene (6 bases). This CDR3 is built from 15 residues. Per the germline V gene, CDR1 is MGHRA and CDR2 is YSYEKL. Deletions cut 0 bases from V and 4 bases from J, with 12 bases between. The DNA for the CDR3 is TGCGCCAGCAGCCAAGATTGGGGGCAGGGCTATGGCTACACCTTC. Translating it yields CASSQDWGQGYGYTF.

The chain links TRBV4-2 to TRBJ1-4; D is undetermined. From germline, CDR1 is LGHNA and CDR2 YNFKEQ. V lost 1 base, J lost 2 bases, and 8 bases lay in between. CDR3 length: 15 residues. CDR3 coding DNA: TGTGCCAGCAGCCAAGGTTCTGTCACTAATGAAAAACTGTTTTTT. Translating it yields CASSQGSVTNEKLFF.

The genes are TRBV7-3 and TRBJ2-3; the match to TRBD2 covers 7 bases. This CDR3 contains 14 residues. V lost 2 bases, J lost 5 bases, and 4 bases stayed unmatched. The germline V gene has CDR1 SGHTA and CDR2 FQGTGA. The CDR3 coding sequence is TGTGCCAGCAGCTTACGGGGGGAGAGAGATACGCAGTATTTT. It is translated as CASSLRGERDTQYF.

The table lists this clone with a few counts. The chain employs TRBV18 and TRBJ1-5, with D maybe TRBD1 (6 bases). With 2 bases removed from V and 1 base from J, the gap between germline ends came to 15 bases. The CDR3 covers 17 residues. Germline values: CDR1 KGHSH, CDR2 LQKENI. CDR3 sequence (DNA): TGTGCCAGCTCACCATATATGACAGGTGAGAGCAATCAGCCCCAGCATTTT. This encodes CASSPYMTGESNQPQHF.

The chain employs TRBV5-1 and TRBJ1-2, with D unresolved. This CDR3 is 13 amino acids long. Germline lookup yields CDR1 SGHRS and CDR2 YFSETQ. Trimming shortened V by 0 bases and J by 8 bases, and 11 bases separated the two germline ends. CDR3 region: CASSLASNTGYTF. The CDR3 DNA follows: TGCGCCAGCAGCTTGGCTAGCAATACCGGCTACACCTTC.